The 5 T cell receptor beta chains given below trace back to one sample, sequenced in a study of blood T cell repertoires in COVID-19 (TCRdb year 2020). Libraries were made using the immunoSEQ multiplex PCR assay. TCRdb mirrors the immuneACCESS table, restricted to in-frame sequences. Some clones are absent from its copies; in checked studies, under half trace to an unresolved V gene, and the reason for the others is unknown. This sample comprises some 50,000 clones, approximately 88% of them detected only once. The ten largest clones represent about 3% of the sample. The sample taken for sequencing was peripheral blood. Receptors were obtained from a human donor in a cohort sampled during active COVID-19.

The CDR3 sequence is CASSRDTGTGSLSTQYF. The CDR3 DNA reads as TGTGCCAGCAGCCGAGATACCGGGACAGGGAGTTTGAGTACGCAGTATTTT. The chain uses TRBV5-4 and TRBJ2-3; 9 nucleotides agree with TRBD1. The CDR3 runs to 17 residues. From germline, CDR1 is SGHNT and CDR2 YYREEE (reference sequence). V shed 4 bases and J 8 bases; nucleotides not matched to a gene: 17.

CDR3 sequence: CASSPQARQAFNYGYTF. The CDR3 nucleotides are TGTGCCAGCTCACCACAGGCGCGACAGGCATTTAACTATGGCTACACCTTC. The chain has TRBV18 and TRBJ1-2, with a weak D call TRBD1 (6 bases). Trimming stripped 1 base from V and 1 base from J, with 16 bases between. CDR1 is KGHSH, CDR2 LQKENI, per germline. This CDR3 has 17 residues.

The genes are TRBV5-1 and TRBJ1-1, with a weak D call TRBD1 (6 bases). The ends were cut back, 4 bases at V and 1 base at J, with 8 bases in the middle. The CDR3 has 13 residues. Germline values: CDR1 SGHRS, CDR2 YFSETQ. This CDR3 is CASSKDRNTEAFF. The CDR3 bases are TGCGCCAGCAGCAAGGACAGGAACACTGAAGCTTTCTTT.

The chain has TRBV18 and TRBJ1-1; 10 positions agree with TRBD1. The V gene end was trimmed by 4 bases and the J gene end by 9 bases; junction bases not matched to a gene: 5. CDR3 size: 13 residues. Germline CDR1 KGHSH, CDR2 LQKENI. The CDR3 region has the DNA TGTGCCAGCTCACTCGGACAGGGGGAGAAAGCTTTCTTT. It translates to CASSLGQGEKAFF.

The chain employs TRBV6-1 and TRBJ1-1; TRBD1 is a possible D gene (6 bases). V was trimmed by 2 bases and J by 5 bases, leaving 15 bases between them. This CDR3 is built from 15 residues. Germline CDR1 MNHNS, CDR2 SASEGT. CDR3 nucleotide sequence: TGTGCCAGCAGTGAAATTGGCCAAAGGGGGACTGAAGCTTTCTTT. This translates into CASSEIGQRGTEAFF.